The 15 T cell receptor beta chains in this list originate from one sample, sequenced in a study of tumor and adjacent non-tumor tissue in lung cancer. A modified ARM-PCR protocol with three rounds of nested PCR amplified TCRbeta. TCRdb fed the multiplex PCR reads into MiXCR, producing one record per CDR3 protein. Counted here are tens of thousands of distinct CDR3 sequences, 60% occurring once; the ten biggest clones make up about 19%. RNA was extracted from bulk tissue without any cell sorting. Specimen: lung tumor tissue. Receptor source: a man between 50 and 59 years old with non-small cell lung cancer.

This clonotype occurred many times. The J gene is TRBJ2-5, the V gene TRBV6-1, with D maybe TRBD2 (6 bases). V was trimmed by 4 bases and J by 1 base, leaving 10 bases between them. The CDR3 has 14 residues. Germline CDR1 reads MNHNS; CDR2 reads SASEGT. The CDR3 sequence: CASSAGDFQETQYF. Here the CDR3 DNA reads TGTGCCAGCAGTGCGGGGGACTTCCAAGAGACCCAGTACTTC.

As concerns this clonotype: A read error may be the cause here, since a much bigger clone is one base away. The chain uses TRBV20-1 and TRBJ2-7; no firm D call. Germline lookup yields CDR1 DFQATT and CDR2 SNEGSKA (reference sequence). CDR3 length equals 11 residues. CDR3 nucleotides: TGCAGTGCTAGAGACAGTTACGAGCAGTGCTTC. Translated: CSARDSYEQCF.

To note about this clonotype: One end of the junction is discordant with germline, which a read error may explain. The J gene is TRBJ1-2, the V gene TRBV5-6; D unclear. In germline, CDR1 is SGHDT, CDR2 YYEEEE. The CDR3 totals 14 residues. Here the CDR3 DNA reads TGTACCAGCAGCTTGACACTCATAGAGAATGGCTACATCTTC. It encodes CTSSLTLIENGYIF.

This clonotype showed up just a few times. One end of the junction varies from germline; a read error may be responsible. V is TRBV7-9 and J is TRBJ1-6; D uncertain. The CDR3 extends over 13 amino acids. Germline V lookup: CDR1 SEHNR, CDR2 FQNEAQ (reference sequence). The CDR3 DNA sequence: TGTACCAGCAGCTTAGAATCTAATTCACCCCTCCACTTT. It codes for CTSSLESNSPLHF.

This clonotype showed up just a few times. Here the CDR3 reads CASSTLGQGSTDTQYF. The CDR3 bases are TGTGCCAGTAGTACCCTGGGACAGGGCAGCACAGATACGCAGTATTTT. J is TRBJ2-3 and V is TRBV19; 9 nucleotides match TRBD1. CDR3 length: 16 residues. The V and J ends lost 4 bases and 0 bases, in that order; junction bases with no gene match: 5. In germline, CDR1 is LNHDA, CDR2 SQIVND (reference sequence).

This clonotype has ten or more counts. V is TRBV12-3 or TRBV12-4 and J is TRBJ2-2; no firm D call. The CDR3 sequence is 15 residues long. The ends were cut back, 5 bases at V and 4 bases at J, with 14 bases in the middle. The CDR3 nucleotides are TGTGCCAGCAGTCCTAGTTCTAGTACCACCGGGGAGCTGTTTTTT. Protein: CASSPSSSTTGELFF.

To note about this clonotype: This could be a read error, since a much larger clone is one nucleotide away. CDR3 in amino acids: CASSYDLAGWPRNEQFF. The CDR3 DNA sequence: TGTGCCAGCAGTTACGACTTAGCGGGATGGCCAAGGAATGAGCAGTTCTTC. This rearrangement joins TRBV6-5 to TRBJ2-1; 8 bases align to TRBD2. V gave up 2 bases and J gave up 7 bases; unmatched junction bases: 13. This CDR3 spans 17 amino acids. Per germline, CDR1 MNHEY and CDR2 SVGAGI.

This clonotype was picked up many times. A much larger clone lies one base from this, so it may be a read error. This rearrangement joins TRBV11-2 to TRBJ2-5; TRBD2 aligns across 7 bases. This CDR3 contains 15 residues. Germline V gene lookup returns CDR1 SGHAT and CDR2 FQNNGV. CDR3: CASNQGLETQGTQYF. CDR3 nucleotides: TGTGCCAGCAACCAAGGACTAGAGACACAAGGGACCCAGTACTTC.

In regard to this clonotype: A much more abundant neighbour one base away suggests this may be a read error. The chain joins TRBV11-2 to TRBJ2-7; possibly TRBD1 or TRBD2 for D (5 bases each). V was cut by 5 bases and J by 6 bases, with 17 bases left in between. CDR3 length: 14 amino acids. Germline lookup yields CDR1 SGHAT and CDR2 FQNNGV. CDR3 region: CASSMAEGNREQYF. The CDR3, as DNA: TGTGCCAGCAGCATGGCAGAGGGGAATCGCGAGCAGTACTTC.

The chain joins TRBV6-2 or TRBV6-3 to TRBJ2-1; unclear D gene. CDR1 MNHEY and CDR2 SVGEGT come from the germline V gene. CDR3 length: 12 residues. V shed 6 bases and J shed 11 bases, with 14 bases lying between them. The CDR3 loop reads CASSSLGNQQFF. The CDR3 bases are TGTGCCAGCAGCTCGTTGGGGAATCAGCAGTTCTTC.

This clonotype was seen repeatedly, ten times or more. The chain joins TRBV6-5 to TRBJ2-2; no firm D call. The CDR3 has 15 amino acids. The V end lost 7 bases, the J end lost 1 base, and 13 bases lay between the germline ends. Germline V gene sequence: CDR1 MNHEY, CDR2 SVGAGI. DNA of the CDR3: TGTGCCAGCAACGGATGGGAAGGGAACACCGGGGAGCTGTTTTTT. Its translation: CASNGWEGNTGELFF.

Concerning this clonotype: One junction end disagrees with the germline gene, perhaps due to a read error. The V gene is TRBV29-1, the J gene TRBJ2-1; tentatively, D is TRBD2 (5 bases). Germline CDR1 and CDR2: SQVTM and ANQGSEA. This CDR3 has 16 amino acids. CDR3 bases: TGCAGCGTTGAATCCTTAAGAGGGAGTTCGTACAATGTGCAGTTCTTC. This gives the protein CSVESLRGSSYNVQFF.

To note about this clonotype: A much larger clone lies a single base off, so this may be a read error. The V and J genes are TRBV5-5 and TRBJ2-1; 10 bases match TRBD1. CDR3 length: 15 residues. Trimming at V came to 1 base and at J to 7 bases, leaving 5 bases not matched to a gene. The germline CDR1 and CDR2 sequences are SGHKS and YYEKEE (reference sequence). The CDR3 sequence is CASSLSGTGENEQFF. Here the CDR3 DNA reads TGTGCCAGCAGCTTGTCCGGGACAGGGGAAAATGAGCAGTTCTTC.

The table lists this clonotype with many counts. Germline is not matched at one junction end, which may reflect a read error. CDR3 in amino acids: CAGSPRGHQPQHF. In DNA form, the CDR3 reads TGTGCCGGCAGTCCCCGGGGACATCAGCCCCAGCATTTT. The rearrangement joins TRBV12-3 or TRBV12-4 to TRBJ1-5; perhaps TRBD1 as D (5 bases). The CDR3 consists of 13 residues.

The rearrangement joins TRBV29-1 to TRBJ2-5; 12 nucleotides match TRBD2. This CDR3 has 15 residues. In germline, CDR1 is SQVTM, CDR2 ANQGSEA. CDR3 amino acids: CNVELTSGRGETQYF. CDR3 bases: TGCAACGTCGAGCTGACTAGCGGGAGAGGGGAGACCCAGTACTTC. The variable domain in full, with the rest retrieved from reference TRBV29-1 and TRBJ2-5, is SAVISQKPSRDICQRGTSLTIQCQVDSQVTMMFWYRQQPGQSLTLIATANQGSEATYESGFVIDKFPISRPNLTFSTLTVSNMSPEDSSIYLCNVELTSGRGETQYFGPGTRLLVL.